These T cell receptor beta chains were read from a single sample in a study of human T cells and chemical hapten exposure. TCRdb recomputed calls from the RACE reads with MiXCR, one row per CDR3 protein. This table holds roughly 120,000 distinct CDR3 sequences, approximately 9.1% found once. Sequencing was carried out using whole blood. The receptors were sampled from a male donor in good health. Some clones in this sample may be carry-over from other donors' samples. Both conserved end residues are part of each CDR3. The order of the fields is D gene, clone size, J gene, V gene, CDR3 DNA, CDR3 protein. D genes are given only for firm matches. Not all rows give a size; the values are once, few, many and, for expanded clones, a class.

>NA|few|TRBJ2-7|TRBV19
TGTGCCAGTAGTGACACGGGAAAGGGGGTAAGCTCCTACGAGCAGTACTTC
CASSDTGKGVSSYEQYF
>NA|NA|TRBJ2-7|TRBV29-1
TGCAGCGTTGAAGGGAACTTTCAGGGGACGAGCGGCGAGCAGTACTTC
CSVEGNFQGTSGEQYF
>TRBD2|many|TRBJ2-1|TRBV7-2
TGTGCCAGCAGCTTACTAGCGGCTGAGGGGAATGAGCAGTTCTTC
CASSLLAAEGNEQFF
>TRBD1|NA|TRBJ2-1|TRBV11-2
TGTGCCAGCACTGGATGGGGAACAGGGGGAACCTACAATGAGCAGTTCTTC
CASTGWGTGGTYNEQFF
>NA|many|TRBJ2-7|TRBV11-2
TGTGCCAGCAGCTTAAGTGGGATCTACGAGCAGTACTTC
CASSLSGIYEQYF
>TRBD1|few|TRBJ2-7|TRBV5-1
TGCGCCAGCAGCCCTCGGACAGGGCCATCGGGGGAGCAGTACTTC
CASSPRTGPSGEQYF
>TRBD2|few|TRBJ2-3|TRBV6-2/TRBV6-3
TGTGCCAGCAGTTTCGGACTAGCCTCAGATACGCAGTATTTT
CASSFGLASDTQYF
>NA|NA|TRBJ2-7|TRBV7-9
TGTGCCAGCAGCGCAAAACCGGGACCCTACGAGCAGTACTTC
CASSAKPGPYEQYF
>NA|few|TRBJ1-2|TRBV20-1
TGCAGTGCTCTCCCCCAGGCCCTTAACTATGGCTACACCTTC
CSALPQALNYGYTF
>NA|few|TRBJ1-3|TRBV12-3/TRBV12-4
TGTGCCAGCAGCCCCGGGGGCCGCTCTGGAAACACCATATATTTT
CASSPGGRSGNTIYF
>NA|few|TRBJ2-7|TRBV5-1
TGCGCCAGCAGCTGGGACCGACTGGGGGCCTACGAGCAGTACTTC
CASSWDRLGAYEQYF